This T cell receptor (beta chain) emerged from a study of blood T cell repertoires in COVID-19. About the study: Samples taken during acute and convalescent COVID-19 were collected in the United States, Italy and Spain. Nucleic acid was either cDNA or gDNA, and it came from T cells, B-cell-depleted T cells, or PBMCs.

In the authors' workflow: Amplified reference gene primers provided the basis for estimating nucleated cell counts. Some clones are missing from TCRdb's copy, which holds only in-frame ones; the method was immunoSEQ multiplex PCR. V, J and clone size are taken as reported in that table, and D and trimming were inferred from the DNA itself. Found here are tens of thousands of clones, around 80% of them singletons; the top ten hold under 25%. The CDR3 runs 14 residues. The V and J ends lost 0 bases and 4 bases respectively, with 10 bases between them. Germline CDR1 SGHRS, CDR2 YFSETQ. This clonotype was obtained from a woman in her sixties with acute or convalescent COVID-19. This chain uses TRBV5-1 with TRBJ1-1; D call uncertain. Input material: peripheral blood. CDR3 sequence reads: CASSLGWEGTEAFF. CDR3 DNA sequence: TGCGCCAGCAGCTTGGGATGGGAGGGCACTGAAGCTTTCTTT. The complete variable domain, with remaining parts taken from reference TRBV5-1 and TRBJ1-1, reads KAGVTQTPRYLIKTRGQQVTLSCSPISGHRSVSWYQQTPGQGLQFLFEYFSETQRNKGNFPGRFSGRQFSNSRSEMNVSTLELGDSALYLCASSLGWEGTEAFFGQGTRLTVV.